The entry below gives a single TCR beta chain sequence along with its context. This entry is derived from a study of blood T cell repertoires in COVID-19. In the study overall: The United States, Italy and Spain provided the acute and convalescent COVID-19 samples.

TCRdb's copy holds only in-frame clones and misses some; the assay was immunoSEQ multiplex PCR. The sample lists 250,000 to 300,000 clones; roughly nine tenths were seen once. The sample taken for sequencing was PBMCs or T cells enriched from blood (not recorded which). The receptor was isolated from a human donor in a cohort exposed to, infected with or recovered from COVID-19 (not recorded which). The donor label of this sample is uncertain.

The CDR3 loop is CASSLVGWASGSQETQYF. CDR3 nucleotides: TGTGCCAGCAGCCTGGTCGGGTGGGCTAGCGGGTCGCAAGAGACCCAGTACTTC. J is TRBJ2-5 and V is TRBV5-8; 8 positions match TRBD2. The CDR3 sequence is 18 residues long. Germline V lookup: CDR1 SGHTS, CDR2 YDEGEE. The trim removed 4 bases at V and 2 bases at J, leaving 16 bases unmatched.